The 23 T cell receptor beta chains below come from one sample, sequenced in a study of shared clonotypes between healthy human individuals. Libraries were prepared by immunoSEQ multiplex PCR; TCRdb keeps only in-frame clonotypes and omits some of them. The data contain more than 2 million clones, 93% of them singletons. Naive CD8 cells lacked CD45RO, underwent positive selection for CCR7 and left out terminally differentiated effector memory CD45RA+ cells. The sample consisted of naive CD8+ T cells from PBMCs. Receptor source: a man aged 18 to 35 in good health. Some clones in this sample may be carry-over from other donors' samples.

V gene TRBV7-8 combines with J gene TRBJ2-1; 8 positions match TRBD2. The CDR3 contains 15 residues. Germline V CDR1 and CDR2: SGHVS, FQNEAQ. V lost 0 bases, J lost 8 bases, and 6 bases stayed unmatched. CDR3 residues: CASSLASGREDEQFF. CDR3 nucleotide sequence: TGTGCCAGCAGCTTAGCGAGCGGGCGGGAGGATGAGCAGTTCTTC.

With respect to this clone: This same CDR3 is encoded by further DNA sequences in the sample. The rearrangement uses TRBV2 and TRBJ1-4, with 9 bases matching TRBD1. V shed 3 bases and J 6 bases; nucleotides not matched to a gene: 2. There are 14 residues in the CDR3. Germline V gives CDR1 SNHLY, CDR2 FYNNEI. The CDR3 nucleotides read TGTGCCAGCAGTGAGGGACAGGGATATGAAAAACTGTTTTTT. Translating it yields CASSEGQGYEKLFF.

V is TRBV9 and J is TRBJ2-5; D is perhaps TRBD2 (6 bases). CDR3 length equals 15 residues. Germline assignment: CDR1 SGDLS and CDR2 YYNGEE. V was pared by 3 bases and J by 5 bases, with 17 bases between. As DNA, the CDR3 is TGTGCCAGCAGCGGGGCGGCGGGGATTCGGGAGACCCAGTACTTC. This codes for CASSGAAGIRETQYF.

This clone was observed once. In DNA form, the CDR3 reads TGTGCCAGCAGTTTATCGGCAGGGGGCCCTGAAGCTTTCTTT. Translating gives CASSLSAGGPEAFF. The chain combines TRBV27 with TRBJ1-1, with TRBD1 matching over 8 bases. V shed 0 bases, J shed 6 bases, and the junction held 3 bases outside the gene matches. This CDR3 has 14 amino acids. Per the germline V gene, CDR1 is MNHEY and CDR2 is SMNVEV (reference sequence).

The chain couples TRBV28 to TRBJ1-5; a possible D gene is TRBD1 (6 bases). Germline loops: CDR1 MDHEN, CDR2 SYDVKM. The CDR3 totals 14 residues. The germline V and J ends were trimmed by 4 bases and 10 bases, with 17 bases remaining between them. The CDR3 is CASSSPRQAQPQHF. In DNA form, the CDR3 reads TGTGCCAGCAGTTCTCCTCGACAGGCGCAACCCCAGCATTTT. The full variable domain, with the rest looked up from reference TRBV28 and TRBJ1-5, is DVKVTQSSRYLVKRTGEKVFLECVQDMDHENMFWYRQDPGLGLRLIYFSYDVKMKEKGDIPEGYSVSREKKERFSLILESASTNQTSMYLCASSSPRQAQPQHFGDGTRLSIL.

The genes are TRBV28 and TRBJ2-7, with TRBD2 identical over 10 bases. The CDR3 has 16 residues. V trimming: 5 bases; J trimming: 0 bases; junction bases outside the gene matches: 7. CDR1 is MDHEN, CDR2 SYDVKM, per germline. The DNA of the CDR3 is TGTGCCAGCAGTCCCCGTGGACTAGCGGACTCCTACGAGCAGTACTTC. Amino acid sequence: CASSPRGLADSYEQYF.

The chain carries TRBV7-9 and TRBJ1-5; D gene ambiguous. V shed 5 bases and J shed 10 bases, with 18 bases lying between them. Germline CDR1 reads SEHNR; CDR2 reads FQNEAQ (reference sequence). This CDR3 has 14 residues. The CDR3 coding sequence is TGTGCCAGCAGCCCTTCGTGGCCTCCACTTCCCCAGCATTTT. This translates into CASSPSWPPLPQHF.

The V gene is TRBV27, the J gene TRBJ1-2, with D hard to call. The CDR3 length is 14 residues. V lost 3 bases to trimming and J lost 2 bases, with 10 bases between them. CDR1 and CDR2 (germline): MNHEY, SMNVEV (reference sequence). The CDR3 DNA reads TGTGCCAGCAGTTTTGGCAGGCCCAACTATGGCTACACCTTC. Its protein is CASSFGRPNYGYTF.

CDR3 residues: CASSYLIGQGAETQYF. CDR3 in DNA: TGTGCCAGCAGTTACCTCATCGGACAGGGGGCTGAGACCCAGTACTTC. V gene TRBV6-5 combines with J gene TRBJ2-5; the match to TRBD1 covers 11 bases. Germline trimming cut 2 bases from V and 5 bases from J; bases unmatched to any gene: 7. Germline CDR1 is MNHEY and CDR2 is SVGAGI. This CDR3 region has 16 residues.

This clone was counted a few times. V usage is TRBV5-6 and J usage is TRBJ1-5; D remains unclear. The length of the CDR3 is 11 residues. CDR1 is SGHDT and CDR2 is YYEEEE in the germline V gene. V gave up 4 bases and J gave up 12 bases, with 11 bases separating them. The DNA of the CDR3 is TGTGCCAGCAGCGAGGCTGTCGTCCAGCATTTT. It encodes CASSEAVVQHF.

Notes on this clone: This sample also contains other DNA sequences that code for the same CDR3. The rearrangement uses TRBV11-2 and TRBJ2-7, with D unresolved. Trimming took off 0 bases at V and 4 bases at J, with 7 bases between the two ends. Germline V gives CDR1 SGHAT, CDR2 FQNNGV. CDR3 length equals 13 residues. The CDR3 nucleotides are TGTGCCAGCAGCTTAGACGGATCTTACGAGCAGTACTTC. Its translation is CASSLDGSYEQYF. The full variable domain, rest sourced from reference TRBV11-2 and TRBJ2-7, is EAGVAQSPRYKIIEKRQSVAFWCNPISGHATLYWYQQILGQGPKLLIQFQNNGVVDDSQLPKDRFSAERLKGVDSTLKIQPAKLEDSAVYLCASSLDGSYEQYFGPGTRLTVT.

CDR3 protein: CASSFTGVYNEQFF. DNA for the CDR3: TGTGCCAGTAGTTTTACAGGGGTTTACAATGAGCAGTTCTTC. The rearrangement links TRBV19 to TRBJ2-1, with TRBD1 matching 7 bases. This CDR3 region has 14 residues. Germline-derived CDR1 and CDR2 are LNHDA and SQIVND (reference sequence). J was trimmed by 4 bases and V by 5 bases; bases with no gene match: 5.

The chain employs TRBV2 and TRBJ2-7; the D gene could be TRBD1 or TRBD2 (5 bases each). Germline CDR1 and CDR2: SNHLY and FYNNEI. The CDR3 consists of 14 residues. Trimming stripped 4 bases from V and 4 bases from J, with 14 bases between. This CDR3 is CASSGVGVRYEQYF. The CDR3 DNA sequence: TGTGCCAGCAGTGGGGTGGGGGTTCGGTACGAGCAGTACTTC.

V is TRBV6-1 and J is TRBJ1-4; D perhaps matches TRBD1 (5 bases). The CDR3 is 18 amino acids. The V gene lost 0 bases and the J gene lost 5 bases, with 19 bases spanning the gap. Germline assignment: CDR1 MNHNS and CDR2 SASEGT. The CDR3 sequence is CASSEALWVAAGNEKLFF. The CDR3 DNA sequence: TGTGCCAGCAGTGAAGCGCTCTGGGTCGCGGCAGGGAATGAAAAACTGTTTTTT.

This rearrangement joins TRBV9 to TRBJ1-1; D may be TRBD1 (5 bases). Germline CDR1 is SGDLS and CDR2 is YYNGEE. This CDR3 region has 14 residues. Trimming stripped 4 bases from V and 1 base from J, with 11 bases between. This CDR3 reads CASSLQGKNTEAFF. The CDR3, as DNA: TGTGCCAGCAGCCTCCAGGGTAAGAACACTGAAGCTTTCTTT.

The genes are TRBV19 and TRBJ2-7; TRBD1 is a possible D gene (5 bases). Trimming shortened V by 10 bases and J by 1 base, and 14 bases separated the two germline ends. The CDR3 length is 13 residues. Germline V gives CDR1 LNHDA, CDR2 SQIVND (reference sequence). CDR3 protein: CATTSDMSYEQYF. The DNA for the CDR3 is TGTGCCACTACCTCGGACATGTCCTACGAGCAGTACTTC.

The chain uses TRBV18 and TRBJ1-3; D perhaps matches TRBD1 (5 bases). V was clipped by 4 bases and J by 0 bases, with 16 bases between them. Per the germline V gene, CDR1 is KGHSH and CDR2 is LQKENI. The CDR3 is made up of 17 amino acids. The CDR3 DNA reads TGTGCCAGCTCACTTAATTCGGGACGCTTCTCTGGAAACACCATATATTTT. Its translation: CASSLNSGRFSGNTIYF.

The rearrangement joins TRBV7-2 to TRBJ2-1; no firm D call. V was trimmed by 5 bases and J by 2 bases, leaving 13 bases between them. This CDR3 contains 15 residues. Germline V gives CDR1 SGHTA, CDR2 FQGNSA. The CDR3 spells CASSRIAGPYNEQFF. The DNA for the CDR3 is TGTGCCAGCAGCAGAATCGCCGGTCCCTACAATGAGCAGTTCTTC.

Concerning this clone: The same CDR3 can be traced to other DNA sequences in this sample. The chain is built from TRBV7-6 and TRBJ2-1, with unresolved D. The CDR3 has 14 residues. Germline assignment: CDR1 SGHVS and CDR2 FNYEAQ. V was trimmed by 1 base and J by 2 bases, leaving 6 bases between them. CDR3: CASSLEGAYNEQFF. Written as DNA, the CDR3 is TGTGCCAGCAGCTTAGAGGGTGCCTACAATGAGCAGTTCTTC.

The chain links TRBV28 to TRBJ2-3; 12 bases match TRBD2. The CDR3 contains 18 residues. Germline V gene sequence: CDR1 MDHEN, CDR2 SYDVKM. J lost 2 bases, V lost 0 bases, and 6 bases had no gene match. CDR3 residues: CASSLWKTSGGITDTQYF. Here the CDR3 DNA reads TGTGCCAGCAGTTTATGGAAGACTAGCGGGGGAATCACAGATACGCAGTATTTT.

The chain carries TRBV5-8 and TRBJ2-7, with 12 bases fitting TRBD1. This CDR3 has 16 residues. V trimming: 3 bases; J trimming: 3 bases; junction bases outside the gene matches: 7. Germline V lookup: CDR1 SGHTS, CDR2 YDEGEE. CDR3 protein: CASSSGQGAKDYEQYF. The CDR3 bases are TGTGCCAGCAGCTCGGGACAGGGGGCCAAGGACTACGAGCAGTACTTC.

The J gene is TRBJ2-7, the V gene TRBV5-6, with 8 bases identical to TRBD1. Losses at the gene ends were 3 bases for V and 3 bases for J; bases not matched to a gene: 5. The germline V gene has CDR1 SGHDT and CDR2 YYEEEE. The CDR3 has 14 residues. Written as DNA, the CDR3 is TGTGCCAGCAGCTATGGACAGGGAGTCTACGAGCAGTACTTC. Protein: CASSYGQGVYEQYF.

This chain links TRBV10-3 with TRBJ2-7, with D possibly being TRBD2 (6 bases). The CDR3 runs 15 residues. Germline CDR1 ENHRY, CDR2 SYGVKD. Trimming cost V 0 bases and J 2 bases, with 11 bases left between them. The CDR3 loop is CAISESTGVPYEQYF. The CDR3 DNA sequence: TGTGCCATCAGTGAGTCGACGGGGGTCCCCTACGAGCAGTACTTC.